The clone carrying this T cell receptor beta chain was observed a few times. What was amplified from RNA transcripts were TCR beta CDR3 regions. HTBI primers were employed in a first-round RT-PCR of the TCR CDR3. TCRdb ran MiXCR on the multiplex PCR reads and lists one entry per CDR3 protein. The sample records approximately 640,000 distinct CDR3 sequences, around 15% being singletons. This specimen belongs to a study of T cells in Graves' hyperthyroidism and ophthalmopathy. The material sequenced was blood. The clonotype originates from a man aged 50 or older with Graves' hyperthyroidism.

The CDR3 DNA reads TGTGCCAGTAGTATAGTCACGGGAGTCTACGAGCAGTACTTC. Its protein product is CASSIVTGVYEQYF. This sequence joins TRBV19 and TRBJ2-7, with a possible D match to TRBD2 (6 bases). The CDR3 totals 14 residues. Germline-derived CDR1 and CDR2 are LNHDA and SQIVND (reference sequence). The germline V and J ends were trimmed by 1 base and 3 bases, with 10 bases remaining between them.